The clone carrying this T cell receptor (beta chain) has only one observation. Using immunoSEQ multiplex PCR, the repertoire was profiled, and TCRdb retains in-frame clones only, with some absent. The data contain roughly 120,000 clones, approximately 81% of them seen just once; the ten biggest clones take up 6%. This record belongs to a study of blood T cell repertoires in COVID-19. Sequences were obtained from peripheral blood. The sequence derives from a man older than 75 with COVID-19, enrolled during active disease.

The CDR3 region is CASSLVFRGPQHF. CDR3 in DNA: TGTGCCAGCAGTTTAGTGTTTCGAGGGCCCCAGCATTTT. This chain uses TRBV12-3 or TRBV12-4 with TRBJ1-5; D not certain. CDR3 length: 13 residues. Trimming removed 1 base at V and 9 bases at J, with 10 bases between.